Below are 2 T cell receptor beta chains sequenced from a single sample in a study of shared T cell receptors in the human thymus. This table comes from immunoSEQ multiplex PCR, and its TCRdb copy is limited to in-frame clones, with some not included. The sample holds about 610,000 clones, more than 75% seen once. This sample also appeared in a second study, on human thymus T cells.

Sequenced sample: thymocytes. The receptors derive from a boy in the first two years of life with a congenital heart defect.

This sequence joins TRBV18 and TRBJ2-1, with a weak D call TRBD1 (5 bases). Trimming removed 2 bases at V and 4 bases at J, with 21 bases between. CDR1 KGHSH and CDR2 LQKENI come from the germline V gene. There are 18 residues in the CDR3. The CDR3 DNA reads as TGTGCCAGCTCACCATTCCCCAGGGTTCCCCTAGGGTACAATGAGCAGTTCTTC. Protein: CASSPFPRVPLGYNEQFF.

Here the CDR3 DNA reads TGTGCCAGCACCCGAGGGACAGGGCGGTACTTC. Amino acids: CASTRGTGRYF. The chain has TRBV2 and TRBJ2-7; 9 positions agree with TRBD1. In germline, CDR1 is SNHLY, CDR2 FYNNEI. The CDR3 consists of 11 residues. V shed 7 bases and J 12 bases; nucleotides not matched to a gene: 7.